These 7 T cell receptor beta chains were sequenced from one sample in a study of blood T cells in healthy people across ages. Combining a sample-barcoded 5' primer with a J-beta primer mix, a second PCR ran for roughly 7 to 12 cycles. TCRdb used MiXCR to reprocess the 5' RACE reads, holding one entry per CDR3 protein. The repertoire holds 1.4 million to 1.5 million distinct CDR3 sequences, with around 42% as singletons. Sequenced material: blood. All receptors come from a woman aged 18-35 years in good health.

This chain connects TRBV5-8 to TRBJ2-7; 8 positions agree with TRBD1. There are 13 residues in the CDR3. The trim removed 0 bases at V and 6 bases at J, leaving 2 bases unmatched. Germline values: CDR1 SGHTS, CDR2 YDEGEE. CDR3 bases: TGTGCCAGCAGCTTGGAGCAGGGGGCCGAGCAGTACTTC. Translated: CASSLEQGAEQYF.

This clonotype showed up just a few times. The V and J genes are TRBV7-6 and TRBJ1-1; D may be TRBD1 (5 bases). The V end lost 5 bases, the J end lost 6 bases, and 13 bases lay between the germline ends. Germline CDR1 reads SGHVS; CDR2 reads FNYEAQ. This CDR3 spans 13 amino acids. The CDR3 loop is CASSRRGGAEAFF. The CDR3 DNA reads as TGTGCCAGCAGCCGCCGGGGGGGGGCTGAAGCTTTCTTT.

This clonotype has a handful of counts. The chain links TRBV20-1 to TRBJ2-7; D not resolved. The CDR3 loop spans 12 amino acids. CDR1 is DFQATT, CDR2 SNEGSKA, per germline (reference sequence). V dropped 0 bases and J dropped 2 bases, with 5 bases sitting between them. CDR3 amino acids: CSARDEPYEQYF. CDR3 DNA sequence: TGCAGTGCTAGAGATGAGCCCTACGAGCAGTACTTC.

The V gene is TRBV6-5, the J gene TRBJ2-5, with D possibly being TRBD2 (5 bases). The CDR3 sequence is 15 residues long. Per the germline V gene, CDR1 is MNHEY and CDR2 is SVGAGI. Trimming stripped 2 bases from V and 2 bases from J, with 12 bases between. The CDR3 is CASSYGFEGQETQYF. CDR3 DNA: TGTGCCAGCAGTTACGGTTTTGAGGGACAAGAGACCCAGTACTTC.

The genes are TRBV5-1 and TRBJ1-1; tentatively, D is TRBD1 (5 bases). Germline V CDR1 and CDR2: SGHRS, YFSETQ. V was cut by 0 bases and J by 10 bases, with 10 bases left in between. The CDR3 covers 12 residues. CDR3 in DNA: TGCGCCAGCAGCTTGGCCGCTGGGGGAGCTTTCTTT. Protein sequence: CASSLAAGGAFF.

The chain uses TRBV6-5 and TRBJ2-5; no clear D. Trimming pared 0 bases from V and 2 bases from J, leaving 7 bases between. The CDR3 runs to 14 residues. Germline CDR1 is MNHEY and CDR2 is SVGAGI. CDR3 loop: CASSYSPAQETQYF. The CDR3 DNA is TGTGCCAGCAGTTACTCACCAGCTCAAGAGACCCAGTACTTC.

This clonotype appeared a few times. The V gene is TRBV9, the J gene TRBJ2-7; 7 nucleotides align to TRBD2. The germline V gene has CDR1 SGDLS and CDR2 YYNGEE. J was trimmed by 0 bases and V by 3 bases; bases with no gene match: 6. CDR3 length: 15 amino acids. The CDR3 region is CASSAASGSSYEQYF. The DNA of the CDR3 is TGTGCCAGCAGCGCGGCTAGCGGCAGCTCCTACGAGCAGTACTTC.